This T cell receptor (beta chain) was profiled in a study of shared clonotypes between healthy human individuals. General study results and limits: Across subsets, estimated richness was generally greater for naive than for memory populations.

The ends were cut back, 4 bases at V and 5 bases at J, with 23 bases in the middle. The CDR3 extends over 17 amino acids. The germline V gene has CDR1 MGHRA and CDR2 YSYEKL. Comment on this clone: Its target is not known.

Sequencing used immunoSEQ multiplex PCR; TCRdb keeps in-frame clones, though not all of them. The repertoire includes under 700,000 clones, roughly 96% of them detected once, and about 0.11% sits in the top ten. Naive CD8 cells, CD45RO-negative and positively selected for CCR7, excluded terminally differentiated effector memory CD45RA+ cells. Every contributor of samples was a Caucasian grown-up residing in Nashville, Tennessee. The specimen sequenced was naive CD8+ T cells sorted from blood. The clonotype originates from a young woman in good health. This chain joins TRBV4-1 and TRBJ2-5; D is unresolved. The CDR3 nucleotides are TGCGCCAGCAGCCTGTTAAACCCCGGGCTAGGAGCGGAGACCCAGTACTTC. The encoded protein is CASSLLNPGLGAETQYF.